This T cell receptor beta chain was profiled in a study of blood T cells in healthy people across ages. Study results and limitations: Naive and antigen-experienced cells could not be conclusively compared, given unsorted PBMCs. A roughly linear age-dependent decrease characterized TCR beta diversity per million T cells.

About this clonotype itself: Antigen unknown.

Germline V gene lookup returns CDR1 MDHEN and CDR2 SYDVKM. Trimming shortened V by 11 bases and J by 2 bases, and 1 base separated the two germline ends. The CDR3 consists of 10 residues. Each sample used at least 7 million PBMCs. No fewer than 5.5 micrograms of total RNA were isolated from every sample. The authors ran a second PCR of about 7 to 11 cycles using a sample-barcoded 5' primer and a J-beta primer mix. TCRdb analysed the 5' RACE reads with MiXCR anew, one entry per CDR3 protein. The profile shows roughly 500,000 distinct CDR3 sequences, under 30% of them singletons. This sample was shared with a second study, whose subject was T cells of mothers and their children.

The sequencing sample was made of blood. This chain joins TRBV28 and TRBJ2-6; no definite D call. The sequence came from a boy younger than 18 in good health. The CDR3 DNA reads TGTGCCGCTGGGGCCAACGTCCTGACTTTC. It codes for CAAGANVLTF.